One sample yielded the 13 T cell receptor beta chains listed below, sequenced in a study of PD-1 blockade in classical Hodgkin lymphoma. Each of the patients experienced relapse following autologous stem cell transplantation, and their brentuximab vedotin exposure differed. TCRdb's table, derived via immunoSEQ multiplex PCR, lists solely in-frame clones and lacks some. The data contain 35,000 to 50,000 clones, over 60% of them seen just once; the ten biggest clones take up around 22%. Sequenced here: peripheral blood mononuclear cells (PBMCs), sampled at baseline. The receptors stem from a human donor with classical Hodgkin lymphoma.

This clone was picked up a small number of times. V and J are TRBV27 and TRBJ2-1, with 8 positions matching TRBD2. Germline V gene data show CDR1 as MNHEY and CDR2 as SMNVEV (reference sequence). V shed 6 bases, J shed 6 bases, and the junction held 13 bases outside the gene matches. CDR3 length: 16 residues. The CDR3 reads CASREGPAGVLNEQFF. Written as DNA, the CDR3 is TGTGCCAGCAGAGAAGGGCCAGCGGGAGTCCTCAATGAGCAGTTCTTC.

The CDR3 coding sequence is TGTGCCAGCAGTGAAGTGCGGGGAGGGGGCGCAGATACGCAGTATTTT. Protein: CASSEVRGGGADTQYF. This chain links TRBV6-1 with TRBJ2-3, with D possibly being TRBD1 or TRBD2 (7 bases each). This CDR3 has 16 residues. Germline CDR1 MNHNS, CDR2 SASEGT. Between the trimmed V and J ends, which lost 1 base and 4 bases, there was a span of 15 bases.

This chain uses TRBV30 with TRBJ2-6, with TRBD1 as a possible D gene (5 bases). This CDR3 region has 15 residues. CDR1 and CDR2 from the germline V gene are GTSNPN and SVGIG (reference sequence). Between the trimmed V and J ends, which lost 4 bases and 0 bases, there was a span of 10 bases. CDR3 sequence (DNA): TGTGCCTGGACAGGGATTAGCTCTGGGGCCAACGTCCTGACTTTC. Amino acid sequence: CAWTGISSGANVLTF. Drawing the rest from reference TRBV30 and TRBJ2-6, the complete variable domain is SQTIHQWPATLVQPVGSPLSLECTVEGTSNPNLYWYRQAAGRGLQLLFYSVGIGQISSEVPQNLSASRPQDRQFILSSKKLLLSDSGFYLCAWTGISSGANVLTFGAGSRLTVL.

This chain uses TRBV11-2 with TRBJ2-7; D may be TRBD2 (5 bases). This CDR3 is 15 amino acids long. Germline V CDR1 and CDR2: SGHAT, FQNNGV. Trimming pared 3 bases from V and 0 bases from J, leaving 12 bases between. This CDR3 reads CASSLRRLSSYEQYF. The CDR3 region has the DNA TGTGCCAGCAGCTTGAGAAGACTATCCTCCTACGAGCAGTACTTC.

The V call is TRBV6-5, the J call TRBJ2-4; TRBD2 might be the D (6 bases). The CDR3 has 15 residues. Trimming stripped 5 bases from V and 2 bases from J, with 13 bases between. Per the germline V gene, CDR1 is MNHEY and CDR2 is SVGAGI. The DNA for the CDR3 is TGTGCCAGCAGTCAGGGACTTGTAACCAAAAACATTCAGTACTTC. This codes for CASSQGLVTKNIQYF.

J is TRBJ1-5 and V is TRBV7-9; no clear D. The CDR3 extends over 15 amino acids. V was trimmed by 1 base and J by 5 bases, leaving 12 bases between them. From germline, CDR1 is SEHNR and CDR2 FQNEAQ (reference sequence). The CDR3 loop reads CASSLDLGLDQPQHF. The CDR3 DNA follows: TGTGCCAGCAGCTTAGATTTGGGTTTGGATCAGCCCCAGCATTTT.

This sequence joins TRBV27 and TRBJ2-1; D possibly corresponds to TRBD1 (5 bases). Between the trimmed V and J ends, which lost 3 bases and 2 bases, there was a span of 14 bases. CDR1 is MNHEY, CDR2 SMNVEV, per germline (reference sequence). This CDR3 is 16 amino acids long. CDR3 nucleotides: TGTGCCAGCAGTTTTGGGGCGGCAGGGACCTACAATGAGCAGTTCTTC. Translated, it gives CASSFGAAGTYNEQFF.

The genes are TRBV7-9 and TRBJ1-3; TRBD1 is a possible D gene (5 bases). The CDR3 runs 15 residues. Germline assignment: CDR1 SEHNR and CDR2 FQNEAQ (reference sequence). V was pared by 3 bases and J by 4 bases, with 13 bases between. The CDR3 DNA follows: TGTGCCAGCAGCTTGTTCCAGGGAGGGGGAAACACCATATATTTT. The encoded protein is CASSLFQGGGNTIYF.

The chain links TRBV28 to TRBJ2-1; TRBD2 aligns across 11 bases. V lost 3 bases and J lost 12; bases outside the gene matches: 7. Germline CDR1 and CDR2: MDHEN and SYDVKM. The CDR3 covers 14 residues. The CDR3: CASSFPGLAGRQFF. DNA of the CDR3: TGTGCCAGCAGTTTCCCTGGACTAGCGGGTCGGCAGTTCTTC.

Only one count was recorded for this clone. In DNA form, the CDR3 reads TGTGCCAGCAGCCGGGACAGTCCCGGGGAGCTGTTTTTT. It encodes CASSRDSPGELFF. This chain joins TRBV6-5 and TRBJ2-2, with 7 bases lining up with TRBD1. The CDR3 loop spans 13 amino acids. Germline V CDR1 and CDR2: MNHEY, SVGAGI. V shed 6 bases and J 6 bases; nucleotides not matched to a gene: 4.

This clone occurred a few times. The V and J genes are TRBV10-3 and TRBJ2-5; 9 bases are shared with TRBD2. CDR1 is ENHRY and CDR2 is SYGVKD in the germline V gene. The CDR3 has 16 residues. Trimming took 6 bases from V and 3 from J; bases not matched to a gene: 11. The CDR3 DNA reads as TGTGCCATCAGCAAAGGGGGCGCGGGAGGGGAAGAGACCCAGTACTTC. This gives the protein CAISKGGAGGEETQYF.

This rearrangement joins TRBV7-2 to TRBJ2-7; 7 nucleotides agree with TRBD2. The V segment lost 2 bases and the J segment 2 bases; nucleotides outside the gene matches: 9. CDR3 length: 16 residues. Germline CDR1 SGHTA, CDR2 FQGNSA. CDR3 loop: CASSLIGGEGPYEQYF. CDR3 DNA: TGTGCCAGCAGCTTAATTGGGGGGGAGGGCCCCTACGAGCAGTACTTC. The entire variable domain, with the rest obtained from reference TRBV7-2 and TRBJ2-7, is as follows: GAGVSQSPSNKVTEKGKDVELRCDPISGHTALYWYRQSLGQGLEFLIYFQGNSAPDKSGLPSDRFSAERTGGSVSTLTIQRTQQEDSAVYLCASSLIGGEGPYEQYFGPGTRLTVT.

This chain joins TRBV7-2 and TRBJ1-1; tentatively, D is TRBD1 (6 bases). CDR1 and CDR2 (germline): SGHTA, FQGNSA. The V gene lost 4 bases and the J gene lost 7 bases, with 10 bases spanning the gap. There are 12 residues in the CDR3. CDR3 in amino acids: CASSSLGGEAFF. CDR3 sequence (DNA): TGTGCCAGCAGCTCCCTAGGGGGTGAAGCTTTCTTT. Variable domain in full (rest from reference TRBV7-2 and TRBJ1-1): GAGVSQSPSNKVTEKGKDVELRCDPISGHTALYWYRQSLGQGLEFLIYFQGNSAPDKSGLPSDRFSAERTGGSVSTLTIQRTQQEDSAVYLCASSSLGGEAFFGQGTRLTVV.